This TCR beta chain was sequenced for a study of blood T cell repertoires in COVID-19. About the research overall: PBMCs, B-cell-depleted T cells, or T cells provided the cDNA or gDNA that made up the material.

TCRdb's copy holds only in-frame clones and misses some; the assay was immunoSEQ multiplex PCR. The sample yields approximately 200,000 clones, around 89% seen once. CDR1 and CDR2 from the germline V gene are LNHNV and YYDKDF (reference sequence). J gave up 4 bases and V 2 bases, and 7 bases lay outside the gene matches. The CDR3 is made up of 16 amino acids. Recruitment covered about two dozen US areas and drew participants whose ages spanned roughly 18 to 100 years. Which cohort a participant joined came from the clinical history participants gave. Recovered participants had two consecutive negative NP/OP PCR tests, healthcare professional clearance, or symptom resolution.

This rearrangement joins TRBV15 to TRBJ1-2, with 10 bases identical to TRBD1. The TCR sequence derives from a young man who had recovered from COVID-19. What was sequenced was PBMCs or T cells enriched from blood (not recorded which). DNA for the CDR3: TGTGCCACCAGCAGAAATTCCGGGACAGGGGTCTATGGCTACACCTTC. Amino acids: CATSRNSGTGVYGYTF.